The 20 T cell receptor beta chains listed next were all sequenced from one sample in a study of blood T cell repertoires in COVID-19 (dated by TCRdb to 2020 to 2022). Receptor amplification or capture employed the immunoSEQ multiplex PCR assay. TCRdb stores this immuneACCESS table with in-frame sequences only. Part of the clones is absent; in the studies checked, under half of the shortfall reflects unresolved V genes, and no reason is known for the rest. Counted in this sample were about 100,000 clones; over 75% of them appeared once. The ten biggest clones cover approximately 4% of the sample. Sequenced sample: peripheral blood. These TCRs come from a woman in her seventies with acute or convalescent COVID-19.

The gene calls are TRBV7-9 and TRBJ2-5, with TRBD1 matching over 7 bases. CDR1 and CDR2 (germline): SEHNR, FQNEAQ (reference sequence). This CDR3 contains 12 residues. The J segment lost 3 bases and the V segment lost 5 bases, leaving 0 bases of the junction unmatched. The chain's CDR3 is CASSQGEETQYF. DNA for the CDR3: TGTGCCAGCAGCCAGGGGGAAGAGACCCAGTACTTC.

The chain uses TRBV6-2 or TRBV6-3 and TRBJ1-6; D ambiguous. This CDR3 has 15 amino acids. Looked up from germline, CDR1 is MNHEY and CDR2 is SVGEGT. The germline V and J ends were trimmed by 0 bases and 3 bases, with 6 bases remaining between them. The CDR3 protein is CASSYSQFYNSPLHF. CDR3 coding DNA: TGTGCCAGCAGTTACTCGCAGTTCTATAATTCACCCCTCCACTTT.

The chain has TRBV29-1 and TRBJ2-1; 15 positions match TRBD2. J gave up 5 bases and V 5 bases, and 4 bases lay outside the gene matches. The CDR3 runs 15 residues. Germline V lookup: CDR1 SQVTM, CDR2 ANQGSEA. CDR3 bases: TGCAGCGTTCCCGGGACTAGCGGGAGGAACAATGAGCAGTTCTTC. Amino acids: CSVPGTSGRNNEQFF.

The chain joins TRBV5-1 to TRBJ1-1; the match to TRBD1 covers 9 bases. The CDR3 is 15 amino acids. The ends lost 4 bases at V and 1 base at J; junction bases unmatched: 5. Germline V gene data show CDR1 as SGHRS and CDR2 as YFSETQ. CDR3 region: CASSLRGQGNTEAFF. DNA for the CDR3: TGCGCCAGCAGCCTACGGGGACAGGGGAACACTGAAGCTTTCTTT.

The chain employs TRBV27 and TRBJ2-1; D remains unclear. Germline V gives CDR1 MNHEY, CDR2 SMNVEV (reference sequence). The CDR3 extends over 13 amino acids. Trimming removed 2 bases from V and 2 bases from J, with 4 bases in between. The CDR3 reads CASSLGTYNEQFF. In nucleotides, the CDR3 is TGTGCCAGCAGTTTAGGCACCTACAATGAGCAGTTCTTC.

This clone was counted only a few times. This rearrangement joins TRBV7-9 to TRBJ2-7, with TRBD2 matching 10 bases. The CDR3 runs 16 residues. Losses at the gene ends were 5 bases for V and 6 bases for J; bases not matched to a gene: 13. From germline, CDR1 is SEHNR and CDR2 FQNEAQ (reference sequence). The CDR3 coding sequence is TGTGCCAGCAGCCCCGTTTCAGCGGGAGGGCTAAGCGAGCAGTACTTC. It encodes CASSPVSAGGLSEQYF.

This clone has only one observation. The chain joins TRBV19 to TRBJ1-5; D gene uncertain. V was clipped by 3 bases and J by 4 bases, with 7 bases between them. Germline CDR1 reads LNHDA; CDR2 reads SQIVND (reference sequence). This CDR3 is 13 amino acids long. Here the CDR3 reads CASSILLNQPQHF. The CDR3 DNA reads as TGTGCCAGTAGTATCCTACTGAATCAGCCCCAGCATTTT.

V is TRBV9 and J is TRBJ1-5, with a tentative D call TRBD1 (6 bases). V gave up 4 bases and J gave up 6 bases, with 17 bases separating them. Germline V gene data show CDR1 as SGDLS and CDR2 as YYNGEE. This CDR3 is 15 amino acids long. CDR3 loop: CASSPTGNRGQPQHF. The CDR3 DNA reads TGTGCCAGCAGCCCTACAGGGAATAGGGGTCAGCCCCAGCATTTT. Supplemented by reference TRBV9 and TRBJ1-5, the full variable domain reads DSGVTQTPKHLITATGQRVTLRCSPRSGDLSVYWYQQSLDQGLQFLIQYYNGEERAKGNILERFSAQQFPDLHSELNLSSLELGDSALYFCASSPTGNRGQPQHFGDGTRLSIL.

The chain employs TRBV27 and TRBJ2-5, with TRBD1 matching over 9 bases. J gave up 4 bases and V 5 bases, and 2 bases lay outside the gene matches. CDR1 is MNHEY, CDR2 SMNVEV, per germline (reference sequence). The CDR3 is made up of 13 amino acids. The CDR3 DNA follows: TGTGCCAGCAGTAACAGGGGGCCAGAGACCCAGTACTTC. Residues: CASSNRGPETQYF.

The genes are TRBV3-1 (or the pseudogene TRBV3-2) and TRBJ2-7, with D possibly TRBD1 on 6 matching bases. Germline CDR1 is LGHDT and CDR2 is YNNKEL (reference sequence). This CDR3 comprises 15 residues. V lost 3 bases, J lost 0 bases, and 12 bases lay in between. DNA of the CDR3: TGTGCCAGCAGCCAGCGACAGGCCGGCTCCTACGAGCAGTACTTC. Translation: CASSQRQAGSYEQYF.

This chain links TRBV9 with TRBJ2-1; 10 nucleotides match TRBD2. Germline CDR1 and CDR2: SGDLS and YYNGEE. The CDR3 is made up of 18 amino acids. The junction had 16 bases not matched to a gene; V was cut back by 5 bases and J by 5 bases. The CDR3 nucleotides read TGTGCCAGCAGTAGCCAAGCGGGAGGGCCATCCCTCCACAATGAGCAGTTCTTC. Translation gives CASSSQAGGPSLHNEQFF.

The table lists this clone with a few counts. CDR3: CASSSPSGAGGYGYTF. The CDR3 nucleotides are TGTGCCAGCAGTTCCCCGAGTGGGGCAGGGGGCTATGGCTACACCTTC. The chain links TRBV28 to TRBJ1-2, with TRBD1 identical over 7 bases. Germline trimming cut 4 bases from V and 4 bases from J; bases unmatched to any gene: 12. CDR1 is MDHEN and CDR2 is SYDVKM in the germline V gene. The CDR3 contains 16 residues.

The rearrangement joins TRBV7-2 to TRBJ1-5; the match to TRBD1 covers 8 bases. With 1 base clipped from V and 2 bases from J, the junction kept 1 base outside the gene matches. The CDR3 covers 15 residues. The germline V gene has CDR1 SGHTA and CDR2 FQGNSA. CDR3 amino acids: CASSLETGGNQPQHF. The CDR3 bases are TGTGCCAGCAGCTTAGAGACAGGGGGCAATCAGCCCCAGCATTTT.

V gene TRBV25-1 combines with J gene TRBJ2-2, with TRBD2 as a possible D gene (7 bases). Trimming removed 7 bases at V and 5 bases at J, with 17 bases between. The CDR3 totals 15 residues. Germline V gene sequence: CDR1 MGHDK, CDR2 SYGVNS. For the CDR3, the DNA is TGTGCCAGCACCCTGTGGGGGGGCCGGACCGGGGAGCTGTTTTTT. Protein product: CASTLWGGRTGELFF.

This clone was recorded only once. The rearrangement uses TRBV29-1 and TRBJ1-1, with 9 bases matching TRBD1. With 7 bases clipped from V and 3 bases from J, the junction kept 6 bases outside the gene matches. Germline lookup yields CDR1 SQVTM and CDR2 ANQGSEA. The CDR3 is 13 residues long. The chain's CDR3 is CSAKDRGHTEAFF. CDR3 DNA sequence: TGCAGCGCCAAGGACAGGGGCCACACTGAAGCTTTCTTT.

This chain links TRBV6-1 with TRBJ1-1; tentative D call: TRBD1 (6 bases). Trimming stripped 1 base from V and 4 bases from J, with 19 bases between. The CDR3 spans 17 residues. Germline-derived CDR1 and CDR2 are MNHNS and SASEGT. CDR3 sequence: CASSEVGDIGLSTEAFF. The CDR3 bases are TGTGCCAGCAGTGAAGTTGGGGACATCGGTTTGAGCACTGAAGCTTTCTTT.

The chain employs TRBV6-2 or TRBV6-3 and TRBJ1-1; tentative D call: TRBD1 (6 bases). Germline V gene sequence: CDR1 MNHEY, CDR2 SVGEGT. The CDR3 contains 15 residues. The V end was cut by 2 bases, the J end by 1 base, with 11 bases between. CDR3 coding DNA: TGTGCCAGCAGTTACGACCGGGACAAGAACACTGAAGCTTTCTTT. Translation gives CASSYDRDKNTEAFF.

The V call is TRBV27, the J call TRBJ1-4; D is perhaps TRBD1 (5 bases). The germline CDR1 and CDR2 sequences are MNHEY and SMNVEV (reference sequence). Deletions cut 5 bases from V and 7 bases from J, with 17 bases between. This CDR3 has 15 amino acids. CDR3 sequence reads: CASSINRGEGEKLFF. CDR3 DNA sequence: TGTGCCAGCAGTATCAATCGGGGGGAGGGTGAAAAACTGTTTTTT.

This chain uses TRBV28 with TRBJ2-7, with TRBD2 matching over 8 bases. Germline CDR1 is MDHEN and CDR2 is SYDVKM. The CDR3 sequence is 14 residues long. The J segment lost 2 bases and the V segment lost 3 bases, leaving 3 bases of the junction unmatched. CDR3 DNA sequence: TGTGCCAGCAGTTTTGCGGGGGGTACCTACGAGCAGTACGTC. It specifies CASSFAGGTYEQYV.

The V gene is TRBV18, the J gene TRBJ2-7, with D possibly TRBD2 on 6 matching bases. The CDR3 runs 14 residues. Germline V gene data show CDR1 as KGHSH and CDR2 as LQKENI. V was clipped by 7 bases and J by 6 bases, with 19 bases between them. The CDR3 loop reads CASFAGTEGGEQYF. The CDR3 DNA is TGTGCCAGCTTTGCCGGGACGGAGGGAGGCGAGCAGTACTTC.